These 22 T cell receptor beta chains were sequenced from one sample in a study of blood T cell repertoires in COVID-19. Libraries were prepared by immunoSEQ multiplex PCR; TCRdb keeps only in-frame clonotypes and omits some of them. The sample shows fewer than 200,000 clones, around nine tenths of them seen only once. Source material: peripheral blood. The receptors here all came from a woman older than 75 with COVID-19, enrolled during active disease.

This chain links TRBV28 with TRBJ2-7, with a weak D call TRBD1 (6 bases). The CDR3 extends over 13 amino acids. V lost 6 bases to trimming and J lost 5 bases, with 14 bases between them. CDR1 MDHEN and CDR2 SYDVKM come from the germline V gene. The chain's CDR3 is CASRQQGNHEQYF. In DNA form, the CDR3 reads TGTGCCAGCAGACAACAGGGTAACCACGAGCAGTACTTC.

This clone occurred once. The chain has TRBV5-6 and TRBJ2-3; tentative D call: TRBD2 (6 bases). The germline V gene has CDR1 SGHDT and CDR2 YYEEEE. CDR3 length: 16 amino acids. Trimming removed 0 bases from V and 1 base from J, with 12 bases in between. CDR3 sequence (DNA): TGTGCCAGCAGCTTGGCCCCTAGCGTCGGCACAGATACGCAGTATTTT. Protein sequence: CASSLAPSVGTDTQYF.

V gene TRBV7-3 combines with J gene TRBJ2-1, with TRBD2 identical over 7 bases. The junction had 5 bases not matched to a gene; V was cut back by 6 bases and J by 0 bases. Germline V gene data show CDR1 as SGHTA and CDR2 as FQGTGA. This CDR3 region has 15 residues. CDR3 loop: CASRPTGGSYNEQFF. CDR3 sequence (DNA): TGTGCCAGCAGGCCGACGGGGGGCTCCTACAATGAGCAGTTCTTC.

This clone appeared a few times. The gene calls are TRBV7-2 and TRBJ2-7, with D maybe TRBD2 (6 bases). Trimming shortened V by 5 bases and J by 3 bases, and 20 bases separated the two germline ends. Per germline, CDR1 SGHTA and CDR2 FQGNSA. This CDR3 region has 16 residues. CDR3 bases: TGTGCCAGCAGCCCGCGGGACCAATTTTTAGACTACGAGCAGTACTTC. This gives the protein CASSPRDQFLDYEQYF.

This chain's CDR3 is CASSIRRNTEAFF. CDR3 nucleotides: TGTGCCAGCAGCATTCGGAGGAACACTGAAGCTTTCTTT. The chain carries TRBV11-3 and TRBJ1-1; no definite D call. The CDR3 contains 13 residues. Germline assignment: CDR1 SGHNT and CDR2 YENEEA. The V end lost 5 bases, the J end lost 1 base, and 8 bases lay between the germline ends.

The CDR3 DNA is TGTGCCAGTAACACCGGGACAGGGAGCAATCAGCCCCAGCATTTT. This codes for CASNTGTGSNQPQHF. The chain is built from TRBV19 and TRBJ1-5; the match to TRBD1 covers 9 bases. Trimming at V came to 7 bases and at J to 1 base, leaving 5 bases not matched to a gene. Germline-derived CDR1 and CDR2 are LNHDA and SQIVND (reference sequence). The CDR3 is 15 amino acids.

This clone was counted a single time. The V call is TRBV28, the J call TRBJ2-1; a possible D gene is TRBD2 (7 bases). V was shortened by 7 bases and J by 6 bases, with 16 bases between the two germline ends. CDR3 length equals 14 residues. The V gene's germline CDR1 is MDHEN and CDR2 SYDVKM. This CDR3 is CASKAGGPSNEQFF. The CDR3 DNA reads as TGTGCCAGCAAAGCCGGGGGGCCCTCCAATGAGCAGTTCTTC.

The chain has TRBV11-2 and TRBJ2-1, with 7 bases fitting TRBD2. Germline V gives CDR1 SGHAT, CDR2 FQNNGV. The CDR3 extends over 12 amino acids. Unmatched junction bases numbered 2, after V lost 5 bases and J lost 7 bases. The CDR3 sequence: CASSPGRNEQFF. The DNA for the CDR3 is TGTGCCAGCAGCCCCGGGAGGAATGAGCAGTTCTTC.

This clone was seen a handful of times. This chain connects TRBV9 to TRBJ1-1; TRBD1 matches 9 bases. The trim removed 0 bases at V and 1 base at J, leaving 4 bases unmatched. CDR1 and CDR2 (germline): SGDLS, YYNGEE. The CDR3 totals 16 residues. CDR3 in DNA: TGTGCCAGCAGCGTAGGCCCACAGGGGGCGAACACTGAAGCTTTCTTT. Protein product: CASSVGPQGANTEAFF.

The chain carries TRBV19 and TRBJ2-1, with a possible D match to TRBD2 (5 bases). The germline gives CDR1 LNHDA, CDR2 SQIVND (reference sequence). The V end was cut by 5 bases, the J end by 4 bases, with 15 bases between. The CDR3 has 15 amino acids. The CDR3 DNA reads TGTGCCAGTAGTCTCGACCAGCCGGGGTACAATGAGCAGTTCTTC. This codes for CASSLDQPGYNEQFF.

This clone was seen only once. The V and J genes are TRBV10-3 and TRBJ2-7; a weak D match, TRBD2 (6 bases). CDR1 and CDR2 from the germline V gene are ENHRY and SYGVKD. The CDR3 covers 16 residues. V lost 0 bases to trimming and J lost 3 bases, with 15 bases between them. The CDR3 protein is CAISESPGAYLYEQYF. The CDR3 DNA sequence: TGTGCCATCAGTGAGTCGCCGGGAGCCTACCTCTACGAGCAGTACTTC.

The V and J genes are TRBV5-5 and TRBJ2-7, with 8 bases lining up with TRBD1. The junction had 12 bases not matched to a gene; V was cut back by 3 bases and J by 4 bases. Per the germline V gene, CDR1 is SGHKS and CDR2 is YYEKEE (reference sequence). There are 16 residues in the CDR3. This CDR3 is CASSWSVTGAGYEQYF. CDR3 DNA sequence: TGTGCCAGCAGCTGGAGCGTGACAGGGGCTGGGTACGAGCAGTACTTC.

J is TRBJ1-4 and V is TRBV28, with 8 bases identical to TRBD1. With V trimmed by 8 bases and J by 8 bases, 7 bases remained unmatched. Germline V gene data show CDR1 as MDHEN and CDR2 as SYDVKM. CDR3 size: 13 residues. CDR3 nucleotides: TGTGCCAGCCTTGACAGGGGTTACGAAAAACTGTTTTTT. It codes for CASLDRGYEKLFF.

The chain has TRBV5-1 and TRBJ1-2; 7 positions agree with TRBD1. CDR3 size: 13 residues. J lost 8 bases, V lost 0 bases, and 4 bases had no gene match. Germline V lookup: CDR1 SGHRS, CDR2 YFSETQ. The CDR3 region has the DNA TGCGCCAGCAGCTTGGGGACAGGACTGGGCTACACCTTC. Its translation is CASSLGTGLGYTF. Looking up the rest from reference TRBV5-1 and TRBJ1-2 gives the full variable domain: KAGVTQTPRYLIKTRGQQVTLSCSPISGHRSVSWYQQTPGQGLQFLFEYFSETQRNKGNFPGRFSGRQFSNSRSEMNVSTLELGDSALYLCASSLGTGLGYTFGSGTRLTVV.

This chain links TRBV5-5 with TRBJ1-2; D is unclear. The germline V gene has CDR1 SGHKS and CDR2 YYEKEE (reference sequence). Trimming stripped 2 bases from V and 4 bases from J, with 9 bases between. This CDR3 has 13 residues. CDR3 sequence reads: CASSFGEGYGYTF. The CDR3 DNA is TGTGCCAGCAGCTTCGGGGAGGGCTATGGCTACACCTTC.

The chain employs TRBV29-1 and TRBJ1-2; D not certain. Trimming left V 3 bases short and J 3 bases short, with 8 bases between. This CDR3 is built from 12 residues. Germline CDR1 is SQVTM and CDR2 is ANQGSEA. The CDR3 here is CSVDAGDYGYTF. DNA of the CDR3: TGCAGCGTTGATGCGGGCGACTATGGCTACACCTTC.

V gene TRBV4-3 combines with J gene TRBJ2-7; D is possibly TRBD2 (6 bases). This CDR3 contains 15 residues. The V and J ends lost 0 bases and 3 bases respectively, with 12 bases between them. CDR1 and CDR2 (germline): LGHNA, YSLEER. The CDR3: CASSQDRERGYEQYF. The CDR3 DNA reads TGCGCCAGCAGCCAAGATCGGGAGAGGGGCTACGAGCAGTACTTC.

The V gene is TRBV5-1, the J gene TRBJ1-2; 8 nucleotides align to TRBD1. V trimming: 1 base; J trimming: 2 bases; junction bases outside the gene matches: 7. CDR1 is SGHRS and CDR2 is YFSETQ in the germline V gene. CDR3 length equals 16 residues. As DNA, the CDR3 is TGCGCCAGCAGCTTGCAGGGACAGGCAGGCAACTATGGCTACACCTTC. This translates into CASSLQGQAGNYGYTF.

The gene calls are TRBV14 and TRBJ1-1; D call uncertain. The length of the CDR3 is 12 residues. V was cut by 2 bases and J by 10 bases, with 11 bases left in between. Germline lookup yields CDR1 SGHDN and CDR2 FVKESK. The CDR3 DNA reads TGTGCCAGCAGCCAAATAGTTTCCTTAGCTTTCTTT. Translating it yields CASSQIVSLAFF.

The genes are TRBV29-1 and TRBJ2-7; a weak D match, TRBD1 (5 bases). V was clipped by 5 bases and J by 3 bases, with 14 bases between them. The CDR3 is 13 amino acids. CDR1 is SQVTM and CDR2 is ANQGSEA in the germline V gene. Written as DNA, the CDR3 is TGCAGCGTTCTTAGGACGACAGACTACGAGCAGTACTTC. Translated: CSVLRTTDYEQYF.

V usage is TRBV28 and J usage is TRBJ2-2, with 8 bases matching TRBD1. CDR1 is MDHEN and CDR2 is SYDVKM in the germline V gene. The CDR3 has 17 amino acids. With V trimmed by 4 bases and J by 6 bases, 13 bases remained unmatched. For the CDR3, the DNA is TGTGCCAGCAGTTACGCCAGGGGGCTTCTAGTGCCCGGGGAGCTGTTTTTT. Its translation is CASSYARGLLVPGELFF.

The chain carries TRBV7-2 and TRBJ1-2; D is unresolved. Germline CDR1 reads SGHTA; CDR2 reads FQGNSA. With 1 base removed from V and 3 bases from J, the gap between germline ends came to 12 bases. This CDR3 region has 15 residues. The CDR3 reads CASSLERAEDYGYTF. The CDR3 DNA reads TGTGCCAGCAGCTTAGAGAGGGCCGAAGACTATGGCTACACCTTC.